A selection of T cell receptor beta chains follows, all from one sample in a study of cytomegalovirus exposure and HLA in healthy donors. Clones were sequenced by immunoSEQ multiplex PCR, and TCRdb holds only the in-frame ones, with some missing. The sample has some 170,000 clones; roughly 86% are singletons. Sequencing input: PBMCs. The receptors stem from a man aged 25 to 40 in good health and CMV-seropositive. CDR3s include the opening cysteine and the closing phenylalanine or tryptophan. The order of the fields is D gene, V gene, clone size, J gene, CDR3 DNA, CDR3 protein. D genes are given only for firm matches. A clone size is listed for some rows: how often the clone was seen (once, few, many), or a class if it is expanded.

D: TRBD1; V: TRBV19; size: .; J: TRBJ1-2; DNA: TGTGCCAGTAGTCCCCGGGACAGGGGGCATGGCTACACCTTC; CDR3: CASSPRDRGHGYTF
D: .; V: TRBV9; size: .; J: TRBJ2-1; DNA: TGTGCCAGCAGCGTAGAGCCCTTTGCGGGACTGGTTCAGACCGGGAGCTCCTACAATGAGCAGTTCTTC; CDR3: CASSVEPFAGLVQTGSSYNEQFF
D: .; V: TRBV7-9; size: .; J: TRBJ1-5; DNA: TGTGCCAGCAGCTTAAGTAACGAGCCCCAGCATTTT; CDR3: CASSLSNEPQHF
D: TRBD1; V: TRBV5-6; size: .; J: TRBJ2-7; DNA: TGTGCCAGCAGCTTCCTGGACAGGGACGAGCAGTACTTC; CDR3: CASSFLDRDEQYF
D: .; V: TRBV7-2; size: .; J: TRBJ1-3; DNA: TGTGCCAGCAGCTTAGTGGCAGGGGCTGGAAACACCATATATTTT; CDR3: CASSLVAGAGNTIYF
D: TRBD1; V: TRBV6-5; size: once; J: TRBJ1-1; DNA: TGTGCCAGCAGCCGAGGGACAGCTGAAGCTTTCTTT; CDR3: CASSRGTAEAFF
D: TRBD2; V: TRBV9; size: .; J: TRBJ2-7; DNA: TGTGCCAGCAGCGCGGGACTAGCGGAGGGGTACGAGCAGTACTTC; CDR3: CASSAGLAEGYEQYF
D: TRBD2; V: TRBV4-3; size: once; J: TRBJ2-3; DNA: TGCGCCAGCAGCCAGGCCGGGACTAGGCCCACAGATACGCAGTATTTT; CDR3: CASSQAGTRPTDTQYF
D: TRBD1; V: TRBV2; size: .; J: TRBJ1-1; DNA: TGTGCCAGCAGTAAGATACCGGGACAGGGTGCGGACACTGAAGCTTTCTTT; CDR3: CASSKIPGQGADTEAFF
D: .; V: TRBV6-1; size: .; J: TRBJ1-3; DNA: TGTGCCAGCAGTGCGCTCCTGAGAGGCTCTGGAAACACCATATATTTT; CDR3: CASSALLRGSGNTIYF
D: TRBD1; V: TRBV29-1; size: .; J: TRBJ2-5; DNA: TGCAGCGTTGAAGATCCCCGGACAGGGAAGGGTGTCCAAGAGACCCAGTACTTC; CDR3: CSVEDPRTGKGVQETQYF
D: TRBD2; V: TRBV27; size: .; J: TRBJ2-1; DNA: TGTGCCAGCAGACTAGCGGGGAACAATGAACAGTTCTTC; CDR3: CASRLAGNNEQFF
D: .; V: TRBV10-3; size: .; J: TRBJ1-5; DNA: TGTGCCATCAGTGTACAGGGAAACAATCAGCCCCAGCATTTT; CDR3: CAISVQGNNQPQHF
D: TRBD1; V: TRBV30; size: .; J: TRBJ1-5; DNA: TGTGCCTGGAGTGGACAGGGGGATCAGCCCCAGCATTTT; CDR3: CAWSGQGDQPQHF
D: .; V: TRBV2; size: .; J: TRBJ2-5; DNA: TGTGCCAGCAGGGGGAGTATTCAAGAGACCCAGTACTTC; CDR3: CASRGSIQETQYF
D: .; V: TRBV16; size: .; J: TRBJ1-5; DNA: TGTGCCAGCAGCCAAGGTCCAGGGCGGGAGCCCCAGCATTTT; CDR3: CASSQGPGREPQHF
D: .; V: TRBV5-1; size: .; J: TRBJ2-3; DNA: TGCGCCAGCAGCGCCCTAAACACAGATACGCAGTATTTT; CDR3: CASSALNTDTQYF
D: TRBD2; V: TRBV7-2; size: .; J: TRBJ2-1; DNA: TGTGCCAGCAGCTTGATGCGACTAGCGGGACTAAATGAGCAGTTCTTC; CDR3: CASSLMRLAGLNEQFF
D: .; V: TRBV16; size: .; J: TRBJ2-3; DNA: TGTGCCAGCAGCCCCACAACATCGGATACGCAGTATTTT; CDR3: CASSPTTSDTQYF
D: TRBD2; V: TRBV7-3; size: once; J: TRBJ2-1; DNA: TGTGCCAGCAGCCTAGAGGGGACTAGCCCCTACAATGAGCAGTTCTTC; CDR3: CASSLEGTSPYNEQFF
D: .; V: TRBV11-3; size: .; J: TRBJ2-3; DNA: TGTGCCAGCAGCTTAAGTCTGGTCTCGGATACGCAGTATTTT; CDR3: CASSLSLVSDTQYF
D: .; V: TRBV18; size: .; J: TRBJ2-3; DNA: TGTGCCAGCTCACCTTCCAGAGATACGCAGTATTTT; CDR3: CASSPSRDTQYF
D: TRBD2; V: TRBV6-4; size: .; J: TRBJ2-3; DNA: TGTGCCAGCAGTGTTTACGGGAGGGCCTCAGATACGCAGTATTTT; CDR3: CASSVYGRASDTQYF
D: TRBD1; V: TRBV11-2; size: .; J: TRBJ2-7; DNA: TGTGCCAGCAGCTGGACAGGGAGTTCCTACGAGCAGTACTTC; CDR3: CASSWTGSSYEQYF
D: .; V: TRBV25-1; size: .; J: TRBJ2-6; DNA: TGTGCCAGCAGTGAATATGGGGGGACTGGGGCCAACGTCCTGACTTTC; CDR3: CASSEYGGTGANVLTF
D: .; V: TRBV30; size: .; J: TRBJ1-3; DNA: TGTGCCTGGAGTACTCCCCTCAGGTTATCTGGAAACACCATATATTTT; CDR3: CAWSTPLRLSGNTIYF
D: TRBD2; V: TRBV9; size: .; J: TRBJ2-7; DNA: TGTGCCAGCAGCCGGACTAGCGGGAGCCAAGAGCAGTACTTC; CDR3: CASSRTSGSQEQYF
D: .; V: TRBV29-1; size: .; J: TRBJ2-1; DNA: TGCAGCGTTGGCCCCTCCTCGGTGGACAATGAGCAGTTCTTC; CDR3: CSVGPSSVDNEQFF
D: TRBD1; V: TRBV4-3; size: .; J: TRBJ1-1; DNA: TGCGCCAGCAGCCAAGAGCGGAGACAGGGGTCGACTTTCTTT; CDR3: CASSQERRQGSTFF
D: .; V: TRBV15; size: .; J: TRBJ2-7; DNA: TGTGCCACCTTGGGACGAGCTACTGTCTCCTACGAGCAGTACTTC; CDR3: CATLGRATVSYEQYF
D: .; V: TRBV28; size: .; J: TRBJ2-3; DNA: TGTGCCAGCAGTTCTGCCTTAACGCAGTATTTT; CDR3: CASSSALTQYF
D: TRBD2; V: TRBV9; size: .; J: TRBJ2-1; DNA: TGTGCCAGCAGCGCCCTCCCTAGCGGGGACAATGAGCAGTTCTTC; CDR3: CASSALPSGDNEQFF
D: TRBD2; V: TRBV7-6; size: .; J: TRBJ2-3; DNA: TGTGCCAGCAGCTTAGGGTTGGGGACTAGCGGGAGGAGCCGGCCAGATACGCAGTATTTT; CDR3: CASSLGLGTSGRSRPDTQYF
D: TRBD1; V: TRBV6-1; size: few; J: TRBJ1-2; DNA: TGTGCCAGCAGTCTACAGGGGAACTATGGCTACACCTTC; CDR3: CASSLQGNYGYTF
D: .; V: TRBV27; size: .; J: TRBJ2-7; DNA: TGTGCCAGCTTGTACGAGCAGTACTTC; CDR3: CASLYEQYF
D: .; V: TRBV7-6; size: .; J: TRBJ1-5; DNA: TGTGCCAGCAGCTTGGACAGCACTAGCAATCAGCCCCAGCATTTT; CDR3: CASSLDSTSNQPQHF
D: .; V: TRBV28; size: few; J: TRBJ1-5; DNA: TGTGCCAGCAGTTTATCATGGGGAAATCAGCCCCAGCATTTT; CDR3: CASSLSWGNQPQHF
D: TRBD2; V: TRBV5-1; size: .; J: TRBJ2-1; DNA: TGCGCCAGCAGTACGACTAGCGGGATCTACAATGAGCAGTTCTTC; CDR3: CASSTTSGIYNEQFF
D: .; V: TRBV6-5; size: .; J: TRBJ2-3; DNA: TGTGCCAGCTCCGGGCCGGGAGTACGTGGTACGCAGTATTTT; CDR3: CASSGPGVRGTQYF
D: TRBD1; V: TRBV18; size: .; J: TRBJ1-2; DNA: TGTGCCAGCTCACCGCGGGACAGCTATGGCTACACCTTC; CDR3: CASSPRDSYGYTF
D: TRBD1; V: TRBV28; size: once; J: TRBJ2-7; DNA: TGTGCCAGCATCCGACAGGGGGGTTCCTACGAGCAGTACTTC; CDR3: CASIRQGGSYEQYF
D: .; V: TRBV27; size: .; J: TRBJ1-2; DNA: TGTGCCAGCAGTTTCGGAGGGGAAACTGGCTACACCTTC; CDR3: CASSFGGETGYTF
D: .; V: TRBV2; size: many; J: TRBJ2-2; DNA: TGTGCCAGCAGTGCCCTGACAGGGGAGCTGTTTTTT; CDR3: CASSALTGELFF
D: .; V: TRBV7-7; size: .; J: TRBJ2-2; DNA: TGTGCCAGCAGCTTAGCTGGGAACACCGGGGAGCTGTTTTTT; CDR3: CASSLAGNTGELFF
D: TRBD2; V: TRBV6-1; size: .; J: TRBJ2-1; DNA: TGTGCCAGCAGTGAAGCGACATCATCTAGCGGACTAAGGGGCAATGAGCAGTTCTTC; CDR3: CASSEATSSSGLRGNEQFF
D: .; V: TRBV19; size: few; J: TRBJ1-5; DNA: TGTGCCAGTAGTCTGTTGCTGGGGTATAGCAATCAGCCCCAGCATTTT; CDR3: CASSLLLGYSNQPQHF
D: .; V: TRBV30; size: .; J: TRBJ1-1; DNA: TGTGCCTGGATCCAAAAGAACACTGAAGCTTTCTTT; CDR3: CAWIQKNTEAFF
D: TRBD1; V: TRBV7-9; size: .; J: TRBJ2-1; DNA: TGTGCCAGCAGCTGGACAGGTGAGCAGTTCTTC; CDR3: CASSWTGEQFF
D: .; V: TRBV29-1; size: .; J: TRBJ1-1; DNA: TGCAGCGTTCGATCCAGGGTGGGGGGATCTGAAGCTTTCTTT; CDR3: CSVRSRVGGSEAFF
D: .; V: TRBV7-9; size: few; J: TRBJ2-7; DNA: TGTGCCAGCAGCTTAGGCCGGGACCCCTACGAGCAGTACTTC; CDR3: CASSLGRDPYEQYF
D: .; V: TRBV5-1; size: few; J: TRBJ1-2; DNA: TGCGCCAGCAGCTTGGCGTCGAACTATGGCTACACCTTC; CDR3: CASSLASNYGYTF
D: .; V: TRBV27; size: .; J: TRBJ2-7; DNA: TGTGCCAGCAGTTTATCGCAAGGGGTTCCCTACGAGCAGTACTTC; CDR3: CASSLSQGVPYEQYF
D: .; V: TRBV5-6; size: .; J: TRBJ2-7; DNA: TGTGCCAGCAGCTTCGAGAATGCCGCCTACGAGCAGTACTTC; CDR3: CASSFENAAYEQYF
D: TRBD2; V: TRBV12-5; size: .; J: TRBJ2-5; DNA: TGTGCTAGTGGTCGGGGACTAGCGGGGACCGAAGAGACCCAGTACTTC; CDR3: CASGRGLAGTEETQYF
D: .; V: TRBV7-9; size: .; J: TRBJ2-7; DNA: TGTGCCAGCAGCTTAGTTGGGGGACCGAACGAGCAGTACTTC; CDR3: CASSLVGGPNEQYF
D: .; V: TRBV29-1; size: .; J: TRBJ2-5; DNA: TGCAGCGTTGAAGGGTTCGGTGAGACCCAGTACTTC; CDR3: CSVEGFGETQYF
D: TRBD1; V: TRBV6-5; size: once; J: TRBJ1-4; DNA: TGTGCCAGCAGTCATGACACAGGGGAGCATGAAAAACTGTTTTTT; CDR3: CASSHDTGEHEKLFF
D: .; V: TRBV5-1; size: .; J: TRBJ2-5; DNA: TGCGCCAGCAGCGCCCAGGGGCAACGGACGGAGACCCAGTACTTC; CDR3: CASSAQGQRTETQYF
D: .; V: TRBV2; size: .; J: TRBJ1-6; DNA: TGTGCCAGCAGTGAGAGGGAGACAGTGAATTCACCCCTCCACTTT; CDR3: CASSERETVNSPLHF
D: .; V: TRBV30; size: .; J: TRBJ1-6; DNA: TGTGCCTGGAGTGTACGTTTAGGGGATAATTCACCCCTCCACTTT; CDR3: CAWSVRLGDNSPLHF